Here is one TCR beta chain with its context. This clonotype was observed many times. Its antigen is unknown. Per-base quality was not reported, and no clone a single base away is much larger than it. This sample is drawn from a study of naive and memory T cell subsets (dated by TCRdb to the late 2010s). For context, the study as a whole: The study applied an open-source, UMI-based TCR alpha and beta sequencing pipeline to sorted naive and memory peripheral blood T cell subsets. IgG serology results and the functional CMV T cell responses were in complete agreement. RNA was DNase-treated and reverse transcribed with TCR constant-region primers, mostly using SuperScript III. On the study overall, not on this receptor specifically: A clonotype was defined as a single alpha or beta chain sequence rather than as a paired alpha/beta receptor. In both CD4 and CD8 cells, the Gini index increased while Shannon and inverse Simpson diversity decreased from naive through CM, EM and EMRA. TCR abundance followed a power law whose exponent differed between naive and memory subsets but was consistent across the three individuals. RNA-based TCR counts may be affected by expression changes linked to T cell activation and differentiation. The repertoire findings for the naive and memory subsets could not be validated against a ground truth because none was available. After error correction, only a single occurrence was seen for over 90% of naive TCR sequences, so much steeper abundance distributions were produced than in memory subsets.

From the second PCR step onward, the TCR alpha chain libraries and the TCR beta chain libraries were amplified separately. Donor CMV status was determined by IFNgamma production from CD4+ T cells after overnight stimulation of fresh PBMCs with CMV viral lysate. CD4 T cells were positively selected with Miltenyi beads, followed by positive selection of CD8 T cells from the CD4-negative fraction. Cells stained for CD3, CD4, CD8, CD45RA, CD27 and a live/dead dye were sorted on a BD Aria II into four subsets by CD45RA and CD27. Effector memory cells were sorted as CD45RA-CD27-, whereas EMRA cells were sorted as CD45RA+CD27-. Three healthy volunteers provided blood, and each donor's sample was split into CD4 and CD8 T cells and then further divided into four differentiation subsets. Roughly 0.13 L of peripheral blood was collected from each donor, and PBMC were isolated by Ficoll-Paque PLUS density-gradient centrifugation. Sorted cells were lysed in RLT buffer, after which RNA was extracted using a Qiagen RNeasy kit and stored at -80 degrees C.

Here V drops 1 base and J drops 9 bases, and the junction holds 16 bases not matched to any gene. The CDR3 runs 18 residues from the cysteine to the phenylalanine. The CDR3 DNA has 54 bases and is translated from base 1. The germline V gene supplies CDR1 MNHEY and CDR2 SVGAGI. Library method: UMI-ligation and nested PCR. To cover both TRBC1 and TRBC2, the beta constant-region primer consisted of an equimolar mix of two oligonucleotides. The ligated cDNA went through four rounds of PCR with nested alpha and beta constant-region primers together with the SP2 primer. A single-stranded oligonucleotide bearing the SP2 primer plus a 12-nucleotide UMI was ligated onto the 3' end of the cDNA by T4 RNA ligase 1. The ligation reaction was kept at 16 degrees C for roughly 19-24 hours. To avoid over-amplification, PCR2 was usually performed as a SYBR Green qPCR and halted once a predetermined threshold was reached. Agencourt AMPure XP magnetic beads were used for all purifications after the first. Libraries were quantified by Qubit and checked on a TapeStation, with a main peak expected near 650 bp. Sequencing of the pooled libraries was done on an Illumina MiSeq using v2 2x251 paired-end kits, which typically yielded about 0.85-2.3 million reads per sample. Each sample was pooled at around 4 nM, and roughly 4.5-8% PhiX was included to help cluster recognition. On the study's bioinformatics: Decombinator assigned V and J genes to Demultiplexor-processed FASTQ reads by tag matching, allowing a single base-pair mismatch. Collapsinator used UMIs to correct both sequencing errors and frequency errors arising from PCR heterogeneity. CDR3Translator translated TCRs and extracted CDR3s from the conserved cysteine to the FGXG phenylalanine, flagging non-productive sequences. Gini, Shannon entropy and inverse Simpson indices were calculated on repertoires that had been subsampled to equal numbers of UMI-defined TCRs. Power-law fits to clonotype abundance distributions were performed by maximum likelihood within the linear range. When run on a single naive CD8 sample, MIGEC and the pipeline yielded similar UMI counts, similar unique TCR numbers and similar clonal distributions. The repertoires were searched for 5,500 to 7,500 CMV-associated CDR3 sequences that had been compiled from VDJdb and a published dataset. The public sequencing data were trimmed at Q25 with fastp and processed into clonotypes with MiXCR by TCRdb, which kept only in-frame beta chains. Rows merge per CDR3 protein into single entries with the most common DNA and genes. V and J calls and clone size were set by TCRdb, not the authors. This sample comprises 8,500 to 10,000 distinct CDR3 sequences, roughly 5.5% of them detected only once. The top ten constitute around 59% of the sample.

This chain is built from TRBV6-5 and TRBJ2-1; 9 bases in between match TRBD2. Specimen: CD4+ TEMRA cells from blood. The cell subset or site label of this sample denotes: effector memory re-expressing CD45RA, CD45RA+ CD27-. The source is a human donor in good health. In nucleotides, the sequence is TGTGCCAGCAGTTACTTCGGTGCGGGAGGGCCCTCGGTAGTTGAGCAGTTCTTC. It encodes CASSYFGAGGPSVVEQFF.